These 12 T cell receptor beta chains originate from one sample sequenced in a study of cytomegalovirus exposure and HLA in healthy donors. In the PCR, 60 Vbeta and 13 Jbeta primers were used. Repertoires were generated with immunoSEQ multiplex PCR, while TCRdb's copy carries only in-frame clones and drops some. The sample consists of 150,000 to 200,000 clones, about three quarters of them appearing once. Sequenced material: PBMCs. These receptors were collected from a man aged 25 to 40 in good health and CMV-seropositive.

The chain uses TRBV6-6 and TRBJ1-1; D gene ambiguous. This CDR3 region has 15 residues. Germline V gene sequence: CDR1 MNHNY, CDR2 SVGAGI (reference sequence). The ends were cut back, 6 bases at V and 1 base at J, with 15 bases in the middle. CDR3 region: CASSPGRTPNTEAFF. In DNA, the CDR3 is TGTGCCAGCAGCCCAGGACGGACTCCGAACACTGAAGCTTTCTTT.

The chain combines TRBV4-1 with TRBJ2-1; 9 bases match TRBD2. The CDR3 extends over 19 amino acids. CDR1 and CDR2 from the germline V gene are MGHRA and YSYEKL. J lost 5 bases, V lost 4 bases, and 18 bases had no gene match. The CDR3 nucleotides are TGCGCCAGCAGCCCCGAATTTGCGGGAGGGCCTTTCGTAAACAATGAGCAGTTCTTC. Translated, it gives CASSPEFAGGPFVNNEQFF.

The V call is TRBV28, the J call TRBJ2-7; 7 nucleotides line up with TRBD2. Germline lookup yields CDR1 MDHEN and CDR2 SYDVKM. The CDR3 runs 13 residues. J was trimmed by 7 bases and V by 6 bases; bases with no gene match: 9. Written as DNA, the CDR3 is TGTGCCAGCAGCCCCATCCCGGGGGGTGAGCAGTACTTC. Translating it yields CASSPIPGGEQYF.

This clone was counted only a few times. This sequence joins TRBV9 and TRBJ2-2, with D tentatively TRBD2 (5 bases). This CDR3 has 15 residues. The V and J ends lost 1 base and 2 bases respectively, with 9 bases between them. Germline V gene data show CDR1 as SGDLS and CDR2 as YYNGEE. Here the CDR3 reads CASSVRGTNTGELFF. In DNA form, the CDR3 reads TGTGCCAGCAGCGTACGGGGAACAAACACCGGGGAGCTGTTTTTT.

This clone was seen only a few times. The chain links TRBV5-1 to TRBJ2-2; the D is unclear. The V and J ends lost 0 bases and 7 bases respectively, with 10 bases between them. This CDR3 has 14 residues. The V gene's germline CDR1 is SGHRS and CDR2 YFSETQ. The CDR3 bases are TGCGCCAGCAGCTTGGGCCAGGCCATCGGGGAGCTGTTTTTT. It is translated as CASSLGQAIGELFF.

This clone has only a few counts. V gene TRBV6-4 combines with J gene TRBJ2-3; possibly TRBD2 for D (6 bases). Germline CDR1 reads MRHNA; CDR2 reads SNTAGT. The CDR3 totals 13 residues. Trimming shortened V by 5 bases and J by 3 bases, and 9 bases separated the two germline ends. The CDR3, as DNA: TGTGCCAGCAGTAGAGGGAGGACAGATACGCAGTATTTT. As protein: CASSRGRTDTQYF.

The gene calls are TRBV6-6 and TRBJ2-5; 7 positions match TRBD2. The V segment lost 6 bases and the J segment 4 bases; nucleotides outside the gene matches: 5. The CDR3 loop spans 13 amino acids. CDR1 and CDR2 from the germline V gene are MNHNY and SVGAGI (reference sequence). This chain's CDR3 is CASRREWSETQYF. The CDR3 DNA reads TGTGCCAGCAGGCGGGAGTGGTCAGAGACCCAGTACTTC.

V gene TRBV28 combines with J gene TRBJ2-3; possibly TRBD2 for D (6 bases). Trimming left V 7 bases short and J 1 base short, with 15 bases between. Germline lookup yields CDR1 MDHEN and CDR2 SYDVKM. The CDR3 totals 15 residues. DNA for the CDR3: TGTGCCAGCACCATGCCGCCGGGAGGCACAGATACGCAGTATTTT. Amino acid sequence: CASTMPPGGTDTQYF.

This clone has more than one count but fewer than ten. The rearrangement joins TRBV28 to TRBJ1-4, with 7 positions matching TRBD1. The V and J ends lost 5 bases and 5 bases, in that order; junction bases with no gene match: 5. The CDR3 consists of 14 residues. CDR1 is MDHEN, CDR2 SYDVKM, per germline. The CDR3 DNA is TGTGCCAGCAGTATGACAGGGTTCAATGAAAAACTGTTTTTT. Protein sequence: CASSMTGFNEKLFF.

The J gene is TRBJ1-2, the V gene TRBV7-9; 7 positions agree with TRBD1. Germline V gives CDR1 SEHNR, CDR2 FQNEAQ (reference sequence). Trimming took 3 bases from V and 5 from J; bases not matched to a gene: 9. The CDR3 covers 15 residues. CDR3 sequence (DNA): TGTGCCAGCAGCTTGTCGAGACAGGGCTTATATGGCTACACCTTC. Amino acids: CASSLSRQGLYGYTF.

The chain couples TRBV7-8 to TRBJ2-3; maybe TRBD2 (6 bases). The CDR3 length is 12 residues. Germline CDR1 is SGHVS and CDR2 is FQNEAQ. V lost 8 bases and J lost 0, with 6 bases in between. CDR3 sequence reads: CASGTSTDTQYF. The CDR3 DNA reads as TGTGCCAGCGGGACTAGCACAGATACGCAGTATTTT. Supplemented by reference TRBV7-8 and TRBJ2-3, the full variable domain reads GAGVSQSPRYKVAKRGQDVALRCDPISGHVSLFWYQQALGQGPEFLTYFQNEAQLDKSGLPSDRFFAERPEGSVSTLKIQRTQQEDSAVYLCASGTSTDTQYFGPGTRLTVL.

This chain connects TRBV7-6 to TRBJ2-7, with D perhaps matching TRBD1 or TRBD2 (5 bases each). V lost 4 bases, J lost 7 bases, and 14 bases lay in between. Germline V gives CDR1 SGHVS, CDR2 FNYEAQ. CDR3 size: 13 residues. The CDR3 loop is CASSSAAGWEQYF. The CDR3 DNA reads TGTGCCAGCAGCTCAGCGGCAGGGTGGGAGCAGTACTTC.